These 24 T cell receptor beta chains were all obtained from the same sample, sequenced in a study of T cell responses to AZD1222 COVID-19 vaccine. The assay was immunoSEQ multiplex PCR, and TCRdb's table has in-frame clones only and misses some. Among some 150,000 clones listed, over 85% were seen once. This sample comprised peripheral blood, obtained on day 0 of AZD1222 vaccination. These receptors all come from an adult in good health.

The chain links TRBV28 to TRBJ1-2, with 10 positions matching TRBD1. V shed 3 bases and J 4 bases; nucleotides not matched to a gene: 5. There are 15 residues in the CDR3. Germline CDR1 reads MDHEN; CDR2 reads SYDVKM. Here the CDR3 DNA reads TGTGCCAGCAGTTTTTCCGGGACAGGGGTCTATGGCTACACCTTC. As protein: CASSFSGTGVYGYTF.

This sequence joins TRBV4-1 and TRBJ1-1; no firm D call. The germline V gene encodes CDR1 MGHRA and CDR2 YSYEKL. The length of the CDR3 is 15 residues. Deletions cut 1 base from V and 1 base from J, with 10 bases between. For the CDR3, the DNA is TGCGCCAGCAGCCAAGGCGTGGATCGGAACACTGAAGCTTTCTTT. Protein sequence: CASSQGVDRNTEAFF.

This chain uses TRBV7-9 with TRBJ1-5; D unclear. The germline V gene encodes CDR1 SEHNR and CDR2 FQNEAQ (reference sequence). This CDR3 contains 12 residues. V dropped 11 bases and J dropped 0 bases, with 8 bases sitting between them. This CDR3 is CALGDSNQPQHF. The CDR3 DNA reads TGTGCCTTAGGAGATAGCAATCAGCCCCAGCATTTT.

The gene calls are TRBV7-9 and TRBJ1-2; unclear D gene. CDR3 length: 13 residues. The germline gives CDR1 SEHNR, CDR2 FQNEAQ (reference sequence). V lost 7 bases, J lost 4 bases, and 13 bases lay in between. The CDR3 nucleotides are TGTGCCAGCACCCTGGGAAAGGGCTATGGCTACACCTTC. Protein product: CASTLGKGYGYTF.

The chain combines TRBV6-6 with TRBJ1-5; the D is unclear. V lost 6 bases and J 7 bases, leaving 13 bases between the germline ends. CDR1 and CDR2 (germline): MNHNY, SVGAGI (reference sequence). This CDR3 region has 13 residues. CDR3 loop: CASSLDWGQPQHF. The CDR3 DNA follows: TGTGCCAGCAGCCTAGACTGGGGACAGCCCCAGCATTTT.

The chain combines TRBV19 with TRBJ2-3; D is uncertain. V lost 1 base to trimming and J lost 0 bases, with 8 bases between them. Per the germline V gene, CDR1 is LNHDA and CDR2 is SQIVND (reference sequence). The CDR3 extends over 15 amino acids. CDR3 protein: CASSIAAPSTDTQYF. CDR3 coding DNA: TGTGCCAGTAGTATAGCGGCACCTAGCACAGATACGCAGTATTTT.

The chain joins TRBV29-1 to TRBJ1-1; weak D call: TRBD1 (5 bases). The V gene lost 1 base and the J gene lost 6 bases, with 9 bases spanning the gap. CDR3 size: 12 residues. Germline V lookup: CDR1 SQVTM, CDR2 ANQGSEA. The CDR3 loop is CSVEGMGAEAFF. In nucleotides, the CDR3 is TGCAGCGTTGAAGGCATGGGGGCTGAAGCTTTCTTT. Together with reference TRBV29-1 and TRBJ1-1, the CDR3 gives the full variable domain: SAVISQKPSRDICQRGTSLTIQCQVDSQVTMMFWYRQQPGQSLTLIATANQGSEATYESGFVIDKFPISRPNLTFSTLTVSNMSPEDSSIYLCSVEGMGAEAFFGQGTRLTVV.

This chain uses TRBV27 with TRBJ1-2; D ambiguous. Trimming left V 5 bases short and J 0 bases short, with 13 bases between. The CDR3 length is 15 residues. Looked up from germline, CDR1 is MNHEY and CDR2 is SMNVEV (reference sequence). The CDR3 coding sequence is TGTGCCAGCAGTCACTATTACGAAGCTAACTATGGCTACACCTTC. Amino acids: CASSHYYEANYGYTF.

The chain links TRBV9 to TRBJ1-6; D ambiguous. The CDR3 is 14 amino acids. The V gene lost 0 bases and the J gene lost 7 bases, with 8 bases spanning the gap. Germline V gene data show CDR1 as SGDLS and CDR2 as YYNGEE. CDR3: CASSVVSGNSPLHF. The CDR3 DNA reads as TGTGCCAGCAGCGTAGTCTCCGGAAATTCACCCCTCCACTTT. Complete variable domain (other parts from reference TRBV9 and TRBJ1-6): DSGVTQTPKHLITATGQRVTLRCSPRSGDLSVYWYQQSLDQGLQFLIQYYNGEERAKGNILERFSAQQFPDLHSELNLSSLELGDSALYFCASSVVSGNSPLHFGNGTRLTVT.

The rearrangement uses TRBV6-5 and TRBJ2-7; 7 bases match TRBD1. CDR1 is MNHEY, CDR2 SVGAGI, per germline. The CDR3 is 14 residues long. The ends lost 6 bases at V and 2 bases at J; junction bases unmatched: 7. The DNA of the CDR3 is TGTGCCAGCAGACGGGACAGAGCGACCTACGAGCAGTACTTC. This sequence encodes CASRRDRATYEQYF.

The J gene is TRBJ2-7, the V gene TRBV12-3 or TRBV12-4; TRBD1 agrees at 8 bases. The V and J ends lost 5 bases and 6 bases, in that order; junction bases with no gene match: 6. The CDR3 is made up of 13 amino acids. In nucleotides, the CDR3 is TGTGCCAGCAGTACGGACAGGGAAGGCGAGCAGTACTTC. Encoded protein: CASSTDREGEQYF.

This clone was observed a handful of times. This chain uses TRBV10-3 with TRBJ2-3; 9 bases align to TRBD2. CDR1 and CDR2 (germline): ENHRY, SYGVKD. The V segment lost 7 bases and the J segment 0 bases; nucleotides outside the gene matches: 8. This CDR3 has 16 amino acids. CDR3 sequence (DNA): TGTGCCATCAAGCGGTCAGCGGGAGGAAGCACAGATACGCAGTATTTT. Translated, it gives CAIKRSAGGSTDTQYF.

The V call is TRBV11-2, the J call TRBJ2-3; D may be TRBD2 (5 bases). CDR1 and CDR2 (germline): SGHAT, FQNNGV. The CDR3 consists of 13 residues. V was cut by 1 base and J by 5 bases, with 7 bases left in between. CDR3 in DNA: TGTGCCAGCAGCTTAGGGGCGGGAGATACGCAGTATTTT. This codes for CASSLGAGDTQYF.

This chain joins TRBV6-5 and TRBJ1-1, with TRBD1 as a possible D gene (6 bases). CDR1 is MNHEY, CDR2 SVGAGI, per germline. Trimming shortened V by 0 bases and J by 6 bases, and 14 bases separated the two germline ends. CDR3 size: 15 residues. CDR3 DNA sequence: TGTGCCAGCAGTTACTCGGGGGGCTTGGGCGCTGAAGCTTTCTTT. Translating it yields CASSYSGGLGAEAFF.

The chain has TRBV28 and TRBJ2-5, with D perhaps TRBD1 (5 bases). The V end lost 3 bases, the J end lost 9 bases, and 8 bases lay between the germline ends. This CDR3 has 11 amino acids. CDR1 is MDHEN, CDR2 SYDVKM, per germline. CDR3: CASSFGRAQYF. CDR3 DNA: TGTGCCAGCAGTTTTGGCAGGGCCCAGTACTTC.

The V call is TRBV7-9, the J call TRBJ1-1; D may be TRBD1 (6 bases). The CDR3 runs to 13 residues. The germline gives CDR1 SEHNR, CDR2 FQNEAQ (reference sequence). V shed 3 bases and J shed 6 bases, with 11 bases lying between them. Here the CDR3 DNA reads TGTGCCAGCAGCTTTACAGGGATTCCTGAAGCTTTCTTT. This encodes CASSFTGIPEAFF.

This chain uses TRBV19 with TRBJ1-5; D unclear. The CDR3 contains 15 residues. Germline CDR1 reads LNHDA; CDR2 reads SQIVND (reference sequence). The V end was cut by 3 bases, the J end by 2 bases, with 11 bases between. The CDR3 sequence is CASSILGSGNQPQHF. DNA for the CDR3: TGTGCCAGTAGTATCCTAGGGAGCGGCAATCAGCCCCAGCATTTT. Based on the CDR3 plus reference TRBV19 and TRBJ1-5, the full variable domain is DGGITQSPKYLFRKEGQNVTLSCEQNLNHDAMYWYRQDPGQGLRLIYYSQIVNDFQKGDIAEGYSVSREKKESFPLTVTSAQKNPTAFYLCASSILGSGNQPQHFGDGTRLSIL.

This rearrangement joins TRBV12-3 or TRBV12-4 to TRBJ1-1; D unclear. CDR3 length: 13 residues. V lost 7 bases and J lost 1, with 10 bases in between. Written as DNA, the CDR3 is TGTGCCAGCAAAATTACAGCGAACACTGAAGCTTTCTTT. Translated: CASKITANTEAFF.

The CDR3 sequence is CAWALAGQYNEQFF. The CDR3 coding sequence is TGTGCCTGGGCCCTAGCGGGCCAATACAATGAGCAGTTCTTC. This sequence joins TRBV30 and TRBJ2-1; TRBD2 matches 8 bases. V was clipped by 5 bases and J by 4 bases; unmatched bases: 7. Germline CDR1 and CDR2: GTSNPN and SVGIG (reference sequence). The CDR3 sequence is 14 residues long.

The chain carries TRBV14 and TRBJ1-2, with unresolved D. Germline CDR1 and CDR2: SGHDN and FVKESK. The CDR3 is 14 amino acids. V was trimmed by 4 bases and J by 1 base, leaving 10 bases between them. The CDR3 DNA sequence: TGTGCCAGCAGCCTTGGCCTGGGTAACTATGGCTACACCTTC. It specifies CASSLGLGNYGYTF.

This chain's CDR3 is CASSPMGTNRQETQYF. CDR3 nucleotide sequence: TGTGCCAGCAGTCCTATGGGGACGAACCGCCAAGAGACCCAGTACTTC. V gene TRBV28 combines with J gene TRBJ2-5, with D possibly being TRBD1 or TRBD2 (5 bases each). Trimming stripped 5 bases from V and 1 base from J, with 17 bases between. This CDR3 is built from 16 residues. CDR1 is MDHEN and CDR2 is SYDVKM in the germline V gene.

The rearrangement uses TRBV29-1 and TRBJ1-2; possible D gene TRBD1, 5 bases. Germline V gene sequence: CDR1 SQVTM, CDR2 ANQGSEA. The CDR3 has 14 residues. Deletions cut 3 bases from V and 7 bases from J, with 18 bases between. CDR3 DNA: TGCAGCGTTGAGGGAGAGGGACCAGGGTTTGGCTACACCTTC. Translated, it gives CSVEGEGPGFGYTF.

The chain has TRBV6-1 and TRBJ2-2; possibly TRBD1 for D (5 bases). V dropped 2 bases and J dropped 6 bases, with 7 bases sitting between them. The CDR3 has 13 amino acids. Germline V gives CDR1 MNHNS, CDR2 SASEGT. The CDR3 DNA reads TGTGCCAGCAGTGAACAGGGCGCCGGGGAGCTGTTTTTT. It translates to CASSEQGAGELFF.

The CDR3 DNA reads TGTGCCAGCAGTCCCCAGACAGCATACACAGATACGCAGTATTTT. As protein: CASSPQTAYTDTQYF. The rearrangement joins TRBV27 to TRBJ2-3; a weak D match, TRBD1 (5 bases). This CDR3 spans 15 amino acids. Deletions cut 5 bases from V and 2 bases from J, with 14 bases between. Germline values: CDR1 MNHEY, CDR2 SMNVEV (reference sequence).